The 28 T cell receptor beta chains listed next were all sequenced from one sample in a study of blood T cells in healthy people across ages. The authors ran a second PCR of 7 to 11 cycles using a sample-barcoded 5' primer and a J-beta primer mix. TCRdb analysed the 5' RACE reads with MiXCR anew, one entry per CDR3 protein. In the table there are roughly 1,300,000 distinct CDR3 sequences, roughly 64% of which are singletons. The material sequenced was blood. Receptors were obtained from a man aged 18 to 30 in good health.

The CDR3 here is CASSPTLAGGADTQYF. CDR3 nucleotide sequence: TGCGCCAGCAGCCCGACCTTAGCGGGAGGAGCTGATACGCAGTATTTT. This chain joins TRBV5-1 and TRBJ2-3; 10 nucleotides agree with TRBD2. CDR1 and CDR2 from the germline V gene are SGHRS and YFSETQ. Trimming at V came to 4 bases and at J to 6 bases, leaving 11 bases not matched to a gene. The CDR3 is 16 amino acids.

The V gene is TRBV6-1, the J gene TRBJ2-7; 12 bases map to TRBD1. With 8 bases clipped from V and 7 bases from J, the junction kept 9 bases outside the gene matches. Per the germline V gene, CDR1 is MNHNS and CDR2 is SASEGT. This CDR3 contains 14 residues. This chain's CDR3 is CASGHGTGGREQYF. CDR3 nucleotide sequence: TGTGCCAGCGGACACGGGACAGGGGGCAGAGAGCAGTACTTC.

The V and J genes are TRBV20-1 and TRBJ1-6; D is uncertain. This CDR3 comprises 11 residues. Germline CDR1 DFQATT, CDR2 SNEGSKA (reference sequence). V was trimmed by 6 bases and J by 7 bases, leaving 7 bases between them. CDR3 sequence reads: CSAFRNSPLHF. As DNA, the CDR3 is TGCAGTGCCTTTAGAAATTCACCCCTCCACTTT.

This clonotype has only a few counts. The chain couples TRBV10-3 to TRBJ1-5; D call uncertain. The V gene lost 4 bases and the J gene lost 0 bases, with 1 base spanning the gap. This CDR3 is built from 12 residues. Germline V lookup: CDR1 ENHRY, CDR2 SYGVKD. CDR3 amino acids: CAISGSNQPQHF. DNA of the CDR3: TGTGCCATCAGTGGTAGCAATCAGCCCCAGCATTTT.

This clonotype was counted between two and nine times. An end of the junction does not agree with germline; a read error may underlie this. The J gene is TRBJ2-7, the V gene TRBV20-1; unclear D gene. CDR3 length equals 12 residues. Germline V CDR1 and CDR2: DFQATT, SNEGSKA (reference sequence). The CDR3 sequence: CSAFRTSYEQYF. The CDR3 DNA sequence: TGCAGTGCATTTAGGACGTCCTACGAGCAGTATTTC.

The chain has TRBV10-3 and TRBJ2-1, with D maybe TRBD2 (6 bases). The J call may be faulty, since TRBJ2-7 better matches the DNA end. The CDR3 totals 14 residues. In germline, CDR1 is ENHRY, CDR2 SYGVKD. CDR3 in amino acids: CAIRGGDSYNEQYF. CDR3 in DNA: TGTGCCATCAGAGGCGGGGACTCCTACAATGAGCAGTACTTC.

The V and J genes are TRBV7-9 and TRBJ1-2, with D hard to call. CDR3 length equals 14 residues. Looked up from germline, CDR1 is SEHNR and CDR2 is FQNEAQ (reference sequence). Trimming stripped 8 bases from V and 4 bases from J, with 17 bases between. The CDR3 DNA follows: TGTGCCAGCCTCGGGGAACCCCTTGGCTATGGCTACACCTTC. Protein: CASLGEPLGYGYTF.

This chain connects TRBV20-1 to TRBJ1-5, with D maybe TRBD1 (5 bases). This CDR3 contains 11 residues. Between the trimmed V and J ends, which lost 6 bases and 7 bases, there was a span of 10 bases. Germline lookup yields CDR1 DFQATT and CDR2 SNEGSKA (reference sequence). The CDR3 spells CSAGEGQPQHF. The CDR3 nucleotides read TGCAGTGCAGGGGAGGGACAGCCCCAGCATTTT.

This chain connects TRBV30 to TRBJ1-1, with TRBD1 matching over 12 bases. The CDR3 runs 13 residues. The junction had 2 bases not matched to a gene; V was cut back by 8 bases and J by 1 base. Germline V gives CDR1 GTSNPN, CDR2 SVGIG (reference sequence). CDR3: CAGDRGQNTEAFF. The CDR3 DNA reads TGTGCCGGGGACAGGGGGCAGAACACTGAAGCTTTCTTT.

The CDR3 DNA is TGTGCCAGCAGTTTTCTCAGTAGATTGGAGACCCAGTACTTC. Translated, it gives CASSFLSRLETQYF. V is TRBV27 and J is TRBJ2-5; D remains unclear. The CDR3 runs to 14 residues. The V gene lost 3 bases and the J gene lost 5 bases, with 13 bases spanning the gap. In germline, CDR1 is MNHEY, CDR2 SMNVEV (reference sequence).

The chain is built from TRBV4-3 and TRBJ2-7, with D perhaps given as TRBD1 or TRBD2 (5 bases each). This CDR3 is built from 16 residues. Germline assignment: CDR1 LGHNA and CDR2 YSLEER. Trimming shortened V by 0 bases and J by 7 bases, and 19 bases separated the two germline ends. Here the CDR3 reads CASSQDSGTGPGEQYF. CDR3 bases: TGCGCCAGCAGCCAAGACTCCGGGACGGGACCTGGGGAGCAGTACTTC.

This chain's CDR3 is CASSTPTGANEQFF. The CDR3 DNA sequence: TGTGCCAGCAGTACCCCAACGGGGGCCAATGAGCAGTTCTTC. The gene calls are TRBV6-5 and TRBJ2-1; D is perhaps TRBD1 or TRBD2 (6 bases each). The CDR3 consists of 14 residues. Germline CDR1 is MNHEY and CDR2 is SVGAGI. The germline V and J ends were trimmed by 5 bases and 6 bases, with 14 bases remaining between them.

This clonotype was counted between two and nine times. The CDR3 reads CASSQEEGIFYEQYF. CDR3 nucleotide sequence: TGCGCCAGCAGCCAAGAAGAGGGGATCTTCTACGAGCAGTACTTC. The chain has TRBV4-3 and TRBJ2-7, with D possibly being TRBD1 or TRBD2 (5 bases each). V was shortened by 0 bases and J by 3 bases, with 12 bases between the two germline ends. The CDR3 is 15 amino acids. CDR1 is LGHNA and CDR2 is YSLEER in the germline V gene.

V gene TRBV4-2 combines with J gene TRBJ2-4, with TRBD2 matching over 14 bases. CDR1 and CDR2 from the germline V gene are LGHNA and YNFKEQ. Trimming at V came to 0 bases and at J to 14 bases, leaving 3 bases not matched to a gene. The CDR3 runs to 14 residues. This chain's CDR3 is CASSQEEGLAGEYF. The DNA of the CDR3 is TGTGCCAGCAGCCAAGAGGAGGGACTAGCGGGAGAGTACTTC.

The chain joins TRBV6-1 to TRBJ1-2, with D perhaps TRBD1 (5 bases). Trimming shortened V by 6 bases and J by 6 bases, and 14 bases separated the two germline ends. CDR3 length: 13 residues. From germline, CDR1 is MNHNS and CDR2 SASEGT. The CDR3 coding sequence is TGTGCCAGCAGGATCGAGGGGCCAGATGGCTACACCTTC. It yields the protein CASRIEGPDGYTF.

This chain links TRBV5-1 with TRBJ2-2; 8 positions match TRBD2. Germline lookup yields CDR1 SGHRS and CDR2 YFSETQ. This CDR3 has 16 residues. The V and J ends lost 3 bases and 5 bases, in that order; junction bases with no gene match: 9. CDR3 sequence reads: CASSSGLATRTGELFF. The CDR3 DNA follows: TGCGCCAGCAGCTCCGGACTAGCTACGCGAACCGGGGAGCTGTTTTTT.

The sample holds a few counts of this clonotype. The chain employs TRBV12-3 or TRBV12-4 and TRBJ2-4, with D possibly matching TRBD2 (7 bases). The germline V and J ends were trimmed by 3 bases and 6 bases, with 9 bases remaining between them. The CDR3 sequence is 13 residues long. CDR3 nucleotide sequence: TGTGCCAGCAGTTTTGGGGGGGCAAACATTCAGTACTTC. This encodes CASSFGGANIQYF.

This clonotype came up many times. The chain couples TRBV6-5 to TRBJ2-7; D unclear. CDR1 is MNHEY, CDR2 SVGAGI, per germline. V was clipped by 0 bases and J by 3 bases, with 6 bases between them. The length of the CDR3 is 13 residues. DNA of the CDR3: TGTGCCAGCAGTTACTCGAACAGCTACGAGCAGTACTTC. Encoded protein: CASSYSNSYEQYF.

This clonotype was found a few times. The chain employs TRBV10-1 and TRBJ2-5; D remains ambiguous. Germline assignment: CDR1 WNHNN and CDR2 SYGVQD (reference sequence). The CDR3 is 14 residues long. Trimming removed 3 bases at V and 2 bases at J, with 10 bases between. CDR3 coding DNA: TGCGCCAGCAGTGATCCCCAGAAACAAGAGACCCAGTACTTC. This codes for CASSDPQKQETQYF.

The chain's CDR3 is CASSEIREGRDTQYF. The CDR3 DNA reads TGTGCCAGCAGTGAAATTCGGGAGGGCCGAGATACGCAGTATTTT. This chain uses TRBV2 with TRBJ2-3; TRBD2 aligns across 8 bases. V shed 2 bases and J 5 bases; nucleotides not matched to a gene: 6. CDR3 length: 15 residues. Germline-derived CDR1 and CDR2 are SNHLY and FYNNEI.

CDR3 bases: TGTGCCAGCCGAGGACCCGGGGAGCTGTTTTTT. Translated: CASRGPGELFF. The V gene is TRBV25-1, the J gene TRBJ2-2; D not resolved. CDR3 length: 11 residues. The germline gives CDR1 MGHDK, CDR2 SYGVNS. The V end lost 8 bases, the J end lost 6 bases, and 7 bases lay between the germline ends. The full variable domain, in which reference TRBV25-1 and TRBJ2-2 provide the parts outside the CDR3, is EADIYQTPRYLVIGTGKKITLECSQTMGHDKMYWYQQDPGMELHLIHYSYGVNSTEKGDLSSESTVSRIRTEHFPLTLESARPSHTSQYLCASRGPGELFFGEGSRLTVL.

The chain recombines TRBV6-1 with TRBJ1-2; 8 bases match TRBD1. The V gene end was trimmed by 1 base and the J gene end by 1 base; junction bases not matched to a gene: 11. Germline V gives CDR1 MNHNS, CDR2 SASEGT. The CDR3 has 18 amino acids. CDR3 region: CASSEVSRAGGSNYGYTF. CDR3 nucleotide sequence: TGTGCCAGCAGTGAAGTTAGTAGGGCAGGGGGCAGTAACTATGGCTACACCTTC.

This clonotype was detected a few times. The rearrangement joins TRBV10-3 to TRBJ2-3; 7 bases fit TRBD2. The CDR3 spans 13 residues. After removal of 10 bases from V and 6 bases from J, the junction contained 10 bases not matched to a gene. Germline lookup yields CDR1 ENHRY and CDR2 SYGVKD. The CDR3 bases are TGTGCCACCCTAGCGGTGGTGGATGATACGCAGTATTTT. It codes for CATLAVVDDTQYF.

This chain joins TRBV20-1 and TRBJ2-7, with TRBD2 identical over 12 bases. Trimming cost V 6 bases and J 7 bases; bases outside gene matches: 7. The CDR3 sequence is 13 residues long. Germline V gene data show CDR1 as DFQATT and CDR2 as SNEGSKA (reference sequence). In DNA, the CDR3 is TGCAGTGCCGAACTAGCGGGGGGAGGGGAGCAGTACTTC. Translating it yields CSAELAGGGEQYF.

This clonotype turned up a few times. The rearrangement uses TRBV25-1 and TRBJ1-5; D gene unclear. Trimming removed 7 bases at V and 0 bases at J, with 7 bases between. The CDR3 is made up of 13 amino acids. The V gene's germline CDR1 is MGHDK and CDR2 SYGVNS. The CDR3 sequence: CASTGDSNQPQHF. DNA of the CDR3: TGTGCCAGCACCGGTGATAGCAATCAGCCCCAGCATTTT.

The chain carries TRBV20-1 and TRBJ1-1; the D gene is possibly TRBD1 (6 bases). Trimming pared 0 bases from V and 3 bases from J, leaving 17 bases between. Germline assignment: CDR1 DFQATT and CDR2 SNEGSKA (reference sequence). The CDR3 has 16 residues. The CDR3 reads CSARELQGWVDTEAFF. The DNA of the CDR3 is TGCAGTGCTAGAGAACTACAGGGCTGGGTCGACACTGAAGCTTTCTTT.

The gene calls are TRBV15 and TRBJ1-1; 9 nucleotides align to TRBD1. This CDR3 comprises 14 residues. V was pared by 6 bases and J by 2 bases, with 4 bases of the junction left unmatched. The germline V gene encodes CDR1 LNHNV and CDR2 YYDKDF (reference sequence). The DNA of the CDR3 is TGTGCCACCAGGGGACAGGGACGAAACACTGAAGCTTTCTTT. It codes for CATRGQGRNTEAFF. The whole variable domain, remainder taken from reference TRBV15 and TRBJ1-1, is DAMVIQNPRYQVTQFGKPVTLSCSQTLNHNVMYWYQQKSSQAPKLLFHYYDKDFNNEADTPDNFQSRRPNTSFCFLDIRSPGLGDTAMYLCATRGQGRNTEAFFGQGTRLTVV.

The rearrangement links TRBV10-3 to TRBJ1-2; D is unresolved. V was cut by 11 bases and J by 0 bases, with 16 bases left in between. This CDR3 is built from 14 residues. Germline assignment: CDR1 ENHRY and CDR2 SYGVKD. The CDR3 region has the DNA TGTGCCTCGACCACTCCGGGAGCTAACTATGGCTACACCTTC. Its translation is CASTTPGANYGYTF.